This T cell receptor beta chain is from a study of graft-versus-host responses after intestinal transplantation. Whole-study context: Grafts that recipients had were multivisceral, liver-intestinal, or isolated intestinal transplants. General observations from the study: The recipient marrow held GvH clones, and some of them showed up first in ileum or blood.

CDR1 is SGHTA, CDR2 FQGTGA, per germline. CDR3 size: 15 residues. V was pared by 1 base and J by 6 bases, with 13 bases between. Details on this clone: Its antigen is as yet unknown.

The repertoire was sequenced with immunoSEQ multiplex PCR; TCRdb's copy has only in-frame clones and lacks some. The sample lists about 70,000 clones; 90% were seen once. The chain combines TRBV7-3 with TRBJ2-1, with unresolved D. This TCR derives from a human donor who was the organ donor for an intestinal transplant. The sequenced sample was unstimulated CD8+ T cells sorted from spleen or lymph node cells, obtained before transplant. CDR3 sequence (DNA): TGTGCCAGCAGCTTAATGGCCCTACCGGGCAATGAGCAGTTCTTC. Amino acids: CASSLMALPGNEQFF. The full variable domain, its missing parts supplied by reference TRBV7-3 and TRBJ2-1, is GAGVSQTPSNKVTEKGKYVELRCDPISGHTALYWYRQSLGQGPEFLIYFQGTGAADDSGLPNDRFFAVRPEGSVSTLKIQRTERGDSAVYLCASSLMALPGNEQFFGPGTRLTVL.